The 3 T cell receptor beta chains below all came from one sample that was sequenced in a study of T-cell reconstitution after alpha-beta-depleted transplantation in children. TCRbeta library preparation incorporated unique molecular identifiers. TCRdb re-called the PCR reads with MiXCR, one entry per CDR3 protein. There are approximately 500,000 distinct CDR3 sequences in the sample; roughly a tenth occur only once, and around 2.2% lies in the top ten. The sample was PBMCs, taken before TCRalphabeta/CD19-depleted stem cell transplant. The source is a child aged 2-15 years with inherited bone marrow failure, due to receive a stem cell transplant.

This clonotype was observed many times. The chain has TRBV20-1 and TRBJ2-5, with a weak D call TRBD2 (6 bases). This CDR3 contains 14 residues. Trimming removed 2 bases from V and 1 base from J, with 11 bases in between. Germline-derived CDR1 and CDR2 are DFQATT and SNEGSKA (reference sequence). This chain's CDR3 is CSARLGDFQETQYF. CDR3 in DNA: TGCAGTGCTAGACTGGGGGACTTCCAAGAGACCCAGTACTTC.

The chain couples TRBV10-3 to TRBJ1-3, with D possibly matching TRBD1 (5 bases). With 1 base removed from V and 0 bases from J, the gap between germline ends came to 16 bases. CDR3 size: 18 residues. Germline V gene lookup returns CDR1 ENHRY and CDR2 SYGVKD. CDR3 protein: CAISEYRQTGGSGNTIYF. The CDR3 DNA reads TGTGCCATCAGTGAGTACCGTCAAACCGGGGGCTCTGGAAACACCATATATTTT.

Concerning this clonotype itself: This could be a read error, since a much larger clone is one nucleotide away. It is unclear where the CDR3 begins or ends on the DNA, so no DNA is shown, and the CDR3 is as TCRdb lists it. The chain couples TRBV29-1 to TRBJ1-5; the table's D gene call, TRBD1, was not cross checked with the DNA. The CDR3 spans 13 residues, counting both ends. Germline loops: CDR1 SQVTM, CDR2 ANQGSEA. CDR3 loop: CSVGQGAFQPHHF.